This T cell receptor beta chain was found in a study of blood T cell repertoires in COVID-19 (dated by TCRdb to about 2020). A note on the overall study: Samples from collaborators originated in the United States, Italy and Spain and spanned both the acute and convalescent phases of COVID-19. The prospective study material was composed of cDNA or gDNA derived from T cells, B-cell-depleted T cells, or PBMCs. The dataset comprised deeply sampled blood TCRbeta repertoires from subjects exposed to, actively infected with, or recovered from COVID-19. The repertoires were released in a freely available public database intended as a resource for research on the immune response to SARS-CoV-2. The samples were drawn from the first 160 participants of the ongoing ImmuneRACE study and from over a thousand subjects provided by 6 global collaborators. A de-identified subject ID, COVID-19 status, age in years and sex were almost always included in the sample metadata. Where available, HLA class I and class II types were obtained from metadata supplied by the sample provider rather than from assay-based typing. General findings and caveats noted by the study authors: The quantity of clinical and demographic metadata differed by source and by participant and was supplied without curation.

Whole blood was collected in K2EDTA tubes by collaborating institutions according to the institutions' own protocols. For TCRbeta analysis, collaborator samples were shipped as frozen whole blood, as isolated PBMCs, or as DNA extracted from either sample type. A note on this clone: The antigen it binds to is not known. The input lacks base qualities; no much larger clone sits a single base away.

From the cysteine through the phenylalanine, the CDR3 covers 15 amino acids. The read is trimmed to its CDR3 DNA, 45 bases read in frame from base 1. Here V drops 2 bases and J drops 3 bases, and the junction holds 2 bases not matched to any gene. The germline V gene provides CDR1 SGHDT and CDR2 YYEEEE. The immunoSEQ Assay, a bias-controlled multiplex PCR, was used to amplify TCRbeta CDR3 regions from genomic DNA. The authors' pipeline ran thus. The number of nucleated cells in each sample was estimated from the amplification of reference gene primers within the assay. Sequence reads were collapsed and filtered to measure the absolute abundance of every unique TCRbeta CDR3 rearrangement. For each sample, productive Simpson clonality was calculated as the square root of Simpson's diversity index across productive rearrangements. The source is immuneACCESS, and TCRdb retained only in-frame sequences with V and J called. Part of the clones is not carried over; for the studies checked, unresolved V genes explain less than half of this, and the remainder is unexplained. From that table come the V and J calls and clone size; the DNA was used to work out D and trimming. The sample table shows under 150,000 clones, and approximately 83% are seen once. The ten largest make up approximately 8.7% of the sample.

Sequenced material: peripheral blood. This receptor was identified in a man between 35 and 55 years old with active or convalescent COVID-19. This receptor chain uses TRBV5-6 and TRBJ2-3, with 11 bases matching TRBD2. The CDR3 sequence is CASSFSGGATDTQYF. The sequenced DNA is TGTGCCAGCAGCTTTAGCGGGGGGGCGACAGATACGCAGTATTTT. Full variable domain (CDR3 extended with the reference TRBV5-6 and TRBJ2-3 proteins): DAGVTQSPTHLIKTRGQQVTLRCSPKSGHDTVSWYQQALGQGPQFIFQYYEEEERQRGNFPDRFSGHQFPNYSSELNVNALLLGDSALYLCASSFSGGATDTQYFGPGTRLTVL.